The 3 T cell receptor beta chains listed next were all sequenced from one sample in a study of cytomegalovirus exposure and HLA in healthy donors. The primer mix had 60 Vbeta and 13 Jbeta primers. TCRdb keeps only in-frame clones here, not all; method: immunoSEQ multiplex PCR. Counted here are around 180,000 clones, about 85% occurring once; the ten biggest clones make up more than 1.5%. What was sequenced was PBMCs. The receptors originated from a woman aged 45 to 65 in good health and CMV-seronegative.

The rearrangement uses TRBV6-1 and TRBJ1-2; 9 bases align to TRBD1. The junction had 10 bases not matched to a gene; V was cut back by 1 base and J by 7 bases. Germline V gene sequence: CDR1 MNHNS, CDR2 SASEGT. There are 16 residues in the CDR3. The CDR3, as DNA: TGTGCCAGCAGTGAAGTCCCGGGACAGGGAAAGGCTGGCTACACCTTC. Translated, it gives CASSEVPGQGKAGYTF.

The rearrangement joins TRBV5-4 to TRBJ1-1, with D possibly TRBD1 on 5 matching bases. CDR3 length: 16 residues. Germline CDR1 is SGHNT and CDR2 is YYREEE (reference sequence). The germline V and J ends were trimmed by 4 bases and 5 bases, with 21 bases remaining between them. The CDR3 DNA reads as TGTGCCAGCAGCCCCTGGGGAGGCAGGGTGAGGACTGAAGCTTTCTTT. Translation: CASSPWGGRVRTEAFF.

This clone appeared a few times. The V and J genes are TRBV19 and TRBJ2-5; 10 bases map to TRBD1. CDR1 is LNHDA and CDR2 is SQIVND in the germline V gene (reference sequence). CDR3 length equals 14 residues. V lost 6 bases and J lost 4; bases outside the gene matches: 5. Here the CDR3 reads CASSPGTGVETQYF. The CDR3 DNA reads TGTGCCAGTAGCCCCGGGACAGGGGTAGAGACCCAGTACTTC.